The 15 T cell receptor beta chains given below trace back to one sample, sequenced in a study of CD8+ T cells in alopecia areata. TCR sequencing used cDNA made by reverse transcription of extracted RNA. Produced via immunoSEQ multiplex PCR; TCRdb's table is partial and in-frame only. Of about 91,000 clones in the sample, over 40% were seen once. What was sequenced was CD4+ T cells sorted from blood. The source is a human donor with alopecia areata.

This clone was seen only a few times. V usage is TRBV29-1 and J usage is TRBJ2-5; 11 bases agree with TRBD1. V shed 6 bases, J shed 2 bases, and the junction held 5 bases outside the gene matches. Germline loops: CDR1 SQVTM, CDR2 ANQGSEA. This CDR3 has 14 residues. The CDR3 protein is CSVGQGAVQETQYF. CDR3 bases: TGCAGCGTCGGACAGGGGGCAGTTCAAGAGACCCAGTACTTC.

Only a few counts were recorded for this clone. The V call is TRBV6-1, the J call TRBJ2-1, with D unclear. The V end was cut by 4 bases, the J end by 2 bases, with 6 bases between. The CDR3 covers 13 residues. Germline V gene lookup returns CDR1 MNHNS and CDR2 SASEGT. CDR3 loop: CASSGYTYNEQFF. CDR3 DNA sequence: TGTGCCAGCAGTGGGTATACCTACAATGAGCAGTTCTTC.

There are a few counts of this clone. The chain uses TRBV29-1 and TRBJ2-5; 12 positions match TRBD2. V lost 3 bases, J lost 14 bases, and 7 bases stayed unmatched. Germline CDR1 reads SQVTM; CDR2 reads ANQGSEA. The CDR3 covers 12 residues. The CDR3 sequence is CSVDLLAGGPYF. DNA for the CDR3: TGCAGCGTTGATCTCCTAGCGGGAGGGCCCTACTTC.

In DNA form, the CDR3 reads TGTGCCTGGAACATACCCCCCTCCTACAATGAGCAGTTCTTC. It codes for CAWNIPPSYNEQFF. The chain combines TRBV30 with TRBJ2-1, with D uncertain. CDR1 is GTSNPN, CDR2 SVGIG, per germline (reference sequence). V lost 4 bases and J 0 bases, leaving 10 bases between the germline ends. The CDR3 sequence is 14 residues long.

This clone was seen a single time. CDR3 protein: CAWSSFRGLGAEQYF. For the CDR3, the DNA is TGTGCCTGGAGTTCTTTCCGGGGGCTCGGGGCCGAGCAGTACTTC. The chain is built from TRBV30 and TRBJ2-7, with D possibly being TRBD1 or TRBD2 (6 bases each). This CDR3 has 15 residues. V lost 2 bases to trimming and J lost 6 bases, with 20 bases between them. The germline CDR1 and CDR2 sequences are GTSNPN and SVGIG (reference sequence).

This clone was detected only a few times. The chain couples TRBV30 to TRBJ2-2; TRBD2 aligns across 11 bases. The length of the CDR3 is 15 residues. With 4 bases clipped from V and 8 bases from J, the junction kept 9 bases outside the gene matches. CDR1 and CDR2 from the germline V gene are GTSNPN and SVGIG (reference sequence). The CDR3 loop is CAWTLLAGVGGELFF. In DNA, the CDR3 is TGTGCCTGGACTCTACTAGCGGGAGTTGGAGGGGAGCTGTTTTTT.

The gene calls are TRBV18 and TRBJ2-2; no clear D gene. With 1 base removed from V and 1 base from J, the gap between germline ends came to 4 bases. The CDR3 consists of 14 residues. The germline CDR1 and CDR2 sequences are KGHSH and LQKENI. Here the CDR3 reads CASSPLKNTGELFF. The CDR3 nucleotides are TGTGCCAGCTCACCACTTAAGAACACCGGGGAGCTGTTTTTT.

V gene TRBV5-1 combines with J gene TRBJ1-1, with no clear D. The CDR3 has 12 amino acids. CDR1 and CDR2 (germline): SGHRS, YFSETQ. The V and J ends lost 4 bases and 1 base respectively, with 5 bases between them. The CDR3 spells CASSPGNTEAFF. As DNA, the CDR3 is TGCGCCAGCAGCCCGGGGAACACTGAAGCTTTCTTT.

This chain uses TRBV29-1 with TRBJ2-7; D unresolved. Per the germline V gene, CDR1 is SQVTM and CDR2 is ANQGSEA. V dropped 7 bases and J dropped 2 bases, with 12 bases sitting between them. This CDR3 region has 12 residues. DNA of the CDR3: TGCAGCGCTGGAGCGCGCCCCTACGAGCAGTACTTC. It translates to CSAGARPYEQYF.

The DNA for the CDR3 is TGCAGCACCCGGACCAGGGCACTAAATGAGCAGTTCTTC. Amino acid sequence: CSTRTRALNEQFF. The gene calls are TRBV29-1 and TRBJ2-1; possible D gene TRBD1, 5 bases. Trimming removed 8 bases from V and 7 bases from J, with 18 bases in between. The CDR3 has 13 amino acids. CDR1 and CDR2 (germline): SQVTM, ANQGSEA.

This clone was found a few times. This chain uses TRBV6-5 with TRBJ2-2; D gene unclear. With 6 bases removed from V and 0 bases from J, the gap between germline ends came to 5 bases. Per germline, CDR1 MNHEY and CDR2 SVGAGI. The CDR3 consists of 13 residues. CDR3 sequence: CASRVTNTGELFF. CDR3 in DNA: TGTGCCAGCAGGGTCACGAACACCGGGGAGCTGTTTTTT.

This clone was counted between two and nine times. This CDR3 is also generated by other DNA sequences in the sample. CDR3 in amino acids: CAWSVLDTQYF. CDR3 nucleotides: TGTGCCTGGAGTGTACTAGATACGCAGTATTTT. The J gene is TRBJ2-3, the V gene TRBV30; D is unclear. Germline V CDR1 and CDR2: GTSNPN, SVGIG (reference sequence). This CDR3 is 11 amino acids long. Trimming cost V 0 bases and J 5 bases, with 3 bases left between them.

The CDR3 DNA sequence: TGCAGCGTTGAAGTCGGACAGTCTTACGAGCAGTACTTC. Translating it yields CSVEVGQSYEQYF. The V and J genes are TRBV29-1 and TRBJ2-7, with D possibly TRBD1 on 6 matching bases. The germline CDR1 and CDR2 sequences are SQVTM and ANQGSEA. The CDR3 extends over 13 amino acids. V was trimmed by 1 base and J by 4 bases, leaving 11 bases between them.

This clone was observed a handful of times. The V call is TRBV29-1, the J call TRBJ1-3; unclear D gene. Per germline, CDR1 SQVTM and CDR2 ANQGSEA. CDR3 length: 12 amino acids. Deletions cut 2 bases from V and 4 bases from J, with 6 bases between. CDR3 in DNA: TGCAGCGTTGAAAGTATCGGAAACACCATATATTTT. Its translation: CSVESIGNTIYF.

The V call is TRBV4-1, the J call TRBJ1-1; unclear D gene. Looked up from germline, CDR1 is MGHRA and CDR2 is YSYEKL. V was cut by 2 bases and J by 2 bases, with 6 bases left in between. The length of the CDR3 is 13 residues. CDR3 region: CASSQKANTEAFF. The CDR3 DNA is TGCGCCAGCAGCCAAAAGGCCAACACTGAAGCTTTCTTT.